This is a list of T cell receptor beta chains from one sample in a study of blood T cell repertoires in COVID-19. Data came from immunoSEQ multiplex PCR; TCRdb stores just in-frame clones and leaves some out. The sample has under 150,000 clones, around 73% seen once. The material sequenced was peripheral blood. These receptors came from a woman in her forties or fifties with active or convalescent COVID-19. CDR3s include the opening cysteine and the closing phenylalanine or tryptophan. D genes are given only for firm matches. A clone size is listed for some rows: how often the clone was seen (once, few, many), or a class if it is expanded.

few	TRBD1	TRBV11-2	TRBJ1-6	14	TGTGCCAGCAGCTTTCCGGGACAGGTTCCCCCCCTCCACTTT	CASSFPGQVPPLHF
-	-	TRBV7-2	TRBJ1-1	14	TGTGCCAGCAGACCCCACCCAGATTCCACTGAAGCTTTCTTT	CASRPHPDSTEAFF
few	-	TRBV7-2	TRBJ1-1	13	TGTGCCAGCAGCTTCCAGGGGAGTACTGAAGCTTTCTTT	CASSFQGSTEAFF
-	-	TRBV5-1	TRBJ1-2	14	TGCGCCAGCAGCTTGGAACAGACCGTTTATGGCTACACCTTC	CASSLEQTVYGYTF
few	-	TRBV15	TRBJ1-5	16	TGTGCCACCAGCGACGGAAAGGGGCTGAGCAATCAGCCCCAGCATTTT	CATSDGKGLSNQPQHF
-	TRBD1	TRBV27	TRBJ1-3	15	TGTGCCAGCACTCGGGACAGGGCCTCTGGAAACACCATATATTTT	CASTRDRASGNTIYF
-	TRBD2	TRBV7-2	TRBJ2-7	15	TGTGCCAGCAGCTTACGACTAGCGGGGGTGAGGGAGCAGTACTTC	CASSLRLAGVREQYF
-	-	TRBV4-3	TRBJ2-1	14	TGCGCCAGCAGCCAAGAGGCAGCGTACAATGAGCAGTTCTTC	CASSQEAAYNEQFF
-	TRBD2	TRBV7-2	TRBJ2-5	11	TGTGCCAGCAGACTAGCGGAGACCCAGTACTTC	CASRLAETQYF
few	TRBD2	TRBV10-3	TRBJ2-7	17	TGTGCCATCAGTGAGGGGGGTGGGAGCGGGAGGAACTACGAGCAGTACTTC	CAISEGGGSGRNYEQYF
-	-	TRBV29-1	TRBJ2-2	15	TGCAGCGTTGAAAGTAAGGGGCTGAACACCGGGGAGCTGTTTTTT	CSVESKGLNTGELFF
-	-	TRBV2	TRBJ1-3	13	TGTGCCAGCATACAAGGGGCAGGAAACACCATATATTTT	CASIQGAGNTIYF
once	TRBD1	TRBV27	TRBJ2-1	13	TGTGCCAGCAGCCTACAGGGGTACAATGAGCAGTTCTTC	CASSLQGYNEQFF
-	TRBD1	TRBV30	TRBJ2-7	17	TGTGCCTGGAGTGCAGAACTTACAGGGACAGGTTCTAGGGAGCAGTACTTC	CAWSAELTGTGSREQYF
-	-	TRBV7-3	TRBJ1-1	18	TGTGCCAGCAGGCCCCCAGCCCCCCTGACACTTGTCTGGACTGAGTCTTTCTTT	CASRPPAPLTLVWTESFF
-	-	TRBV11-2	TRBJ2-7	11	TGTGCCAGCCGAAACATCTACGAGCAGTACTTC	CASRNIYEQYF
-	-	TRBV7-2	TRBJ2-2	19	TGTGCCAGCAGCTTATTGGGATTTAGGAGGGCCGTGAACACCGGGGAGCTGTTTTTT	CASSLLGFRRAVNTGELFF
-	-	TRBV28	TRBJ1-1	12	TGTGCCAGCAGTATACCCGGTAGAGGGGCTTTCTTT	CASSIPGRGAFF